The 14 T cell receptor beta chains below come from one sample, sequenced in a study of siplizumab effects on memory and regulatory T cells. TCRdb's table, derived via immunoSEQ multiplex PCR, lists solely in-frame clones and lacks some. The sample records roughly 68,000 clones, 83% being singletons. Sample: memory CD4+ T cells sorted from blood. The origin of the receptors is a human donor in good health.

This clone was detected only once. The chain recombines TRBV13 with TRBJ2-7; the D is unclear. Germline loops: CDR1 PRHDT, CDR2 FYEKMQ (reference sequence). Trimming left V 0 bases short and J 2 bases short, with 8 bases between. This CDR3 comprises 14 residues. Here the CDR3 reads CASSLGGSAYEQYF. DNA for the CDR3: TGTGCCAGCAGCTTAGGAGGGTCAGCCTACGAGCAGTACTTC.

The CDR3 region is CSVEQGTDTQYF. The CDR3 coding sequence is TGCAGCGTTGAACAGGGCACAGATACGCAGTATTTT. The chain is built from TRBV29-1 and TRBJ2-3; D ambiguous. The CDR3 loop spans 12 amino acids. V was clipped by 2 bases and J by 1 base, with 4 bases between them. Germline V gene sequence: CDR1 SQVTM, CDR2 ANQGSEA.

This chain uses TRBV2 with TRBJ2-1; weak D call: TRBD2 (6 bases). The length of the CDR3 is 14 residues. CDR1 SNHLY and CDR2 FYNNEI come from the germline V gene. Trimming pared 8 bases from V and 0 bases from J, leaving 11 bases between. CDR3 in amino acids: CASVGGGSYNEQFF. Written as DNA, the CDR3 is TGTGCCAGCGTCGGGGGTGGCTCCTACAATGAGCAGTTCTTC.

The chain links TRBV6-1 to TRBJ1-2; tentatively, D is TRBD1 (6 bases). Looked up from germline, CDR1 is MNHNS and CDR2 is SASEGT. There are 13 residues in the CDR3. With 6 bases removed from V and 6 bases from J, the gap between germline ends came to 14 bases. In DNA, the CDR3 is TGTGCCAGCAGGTTAGGGGGTGGCAATGGCTACACCTTC. As protein: CASRLGGGNGYTF.

This chain connects TRBV10-3 to TRBJ2-6; 9 positions match TRBD1. J was trimmed by 2 bases and V by 4 bases; bases with no gene match: 6. The CDR3 has 17 amino acids. From germline, CDR1 is ENHRY and CDR2 SYGVKD. The CDR3 reads CAISVETGGAGANVLTF. In DNA form, the CDR3 reads TGTGCCATCAGTGTCGAGACAGGGGGGGCTGGGGCCAACGTCCTGACTTTC.

The chain recombines TRBV7-2 with TRBJ2-7; 8 nucleotides match TRBD2. CDR1 and CDR2 (germline): SGHTA, FQGNSA. CDR3 length: 17 residues. With 1 base clipped from V and 5 bases from J, the junction kept 13 bases outside the gene matches. CDR3 sequence reads: CASSLVGAGGLRNEQYF. The DNA for the CDR3 is TGTGCCAGCAGCTTAGTAGGGGCGGGAGGTTTAAGGAACGAGCAGTACTTC.

This chain links TRBV6-5 with TRBJ1-2; D ambiguous. Germline CDR1 and CDR2: MNHEY and SVGAGI. The V and J ends lost 6 bases and 2 bases respectively, with 16 bases between them. The CDR3 sequence is 15 residues long. The CDR3 here is CASRAGVLINYGYTF. The CDR3 DNA follows: TGTGCCAGCAGGGCCGGAGTCCTCATCAACTATGGCTACACCTTC.

Here the CDR3 DNA reads TGTGCCAGCAGCTTACTGGGACAGGGAAATGAAAAACTGTTTTTT. It translates to CASSLLGQGNEKLFF. V usage is TRBV7-2 and J usage is TRBJ1-4; 9 positions match TRBD1. J lost 5 bases, V lost 2 bases, and 3 bases had no gene match. Germline V gene lookup returns CDR1 SGHTA and CDR2 FQGNSA. The CDR3 totals 15 residues.

V and J are TRBV5-1 and TRBJ1-2; weak D call: TRBD1 (5 bases). Germline values: CDR1 SGHRS, CDR2 YFSETQ. CDR3 length: 14 residues. Trimming removed 0 bases at V and 6 bases at J, with 12 bases between. The CDR3 DNA reads TGCGCCAGCAGCTTGGAGGGCTTGGGGGATGGCTACACCTTC. Residues: CASSLEGLGDGYTF.

This chain uses TRBV4-1 with TRBJ1-4, with 7 bases identical to TRBD1. CDR3 length: 17 amino acids. The trim removed 0 bases at V and 8 bases at J, leaving 12 bases unmatched. Per the germline V gene, CDR1 is MGHRA and CDR2 is YSYEKL. The DNA of the CDR3 is TGCGCCAGCAGCCAAGATTGGCAGGGGGTCGGTGAGGAAAAACTGTTTTTT. Translation: CASSQDWQGVGEEKLFF.

This rearrangement joins TRBV27 to TRBJ2-1; 9 bases map to TRBD1. The CDR3 contains 16 residues. V lost 2 bases, J lost 10 bases, and 12 bases stayed unmatched. Per germline, CDR1 MNHEY and CDR2 SMNVEV (reference sequence). This CDR3 reads CASSLLRTGESGEQFF. The CDR3 nucleotides are TGTGCCAGCAGTTTACTCCGGACAGGGGAGAGTGGCGAGCAGTTCTTC.

This chain connects TRBV30 to TRBJ1-1; a weak D match, TRBD1 (5 bases). Per germline, CDR1 GTSNPN and CDR2 SVGIG (reference sequence). This CDR3 comprises 14 residues. The V end was cut by 3 bases, the J end by 4 bases, with 15 bases between. CDR3: CAWSPPGRVTEAFF. In DNA form, the CDR3 reads TGTGCCTGGAGCCCTCCAGGGAGGGTCACTGAAGCTTTCTTT.

V usage is TRBV2 and J usage is TRBJ2-1, with D unresolved. The V gene's germline CDR1 is SNHLY and CDR2 FYNNEI. The CDR3 is made up of 10 amino acids. V dropped 8 bases and J dropped 5 bases, with 4 bases sitting between them. CDR3 amino acids: CASRNNEQFF. For the CDR3, the DNA is TGTGCCAGCCGGAACAATGAGCAGTTCTTC.

V usage is TRBV7-2 and J usage is TRBJ2-7; 9 bases map to TRBD1. CDR1 SGHTA and CDR2 FQGNSA come from the germline V gene. V gave up 5 bases and J gave up 3 bases; unmatched junction bases: 5. The CDR3 is 14 amino acids. This CDR3 is CASSPGTGSYEQYF. CDR3 bases: TGTGCCAGCAGCCCGGGGACAGGGAGCTACGAGCAGTACTTC.